This TCR beta chain stems from a study of technical replicates of blood from a handful of donors. Some clones are missing from TCRdb's copy, which holds only in-frame ones; the method was immunoSEQ multiplex PCR. Of 55,000 to 75,000 clones listed, approximately 92% are singletons. Sequencing used T cells isolated from PBMCs. This clonotype originated in a human donor in good health.

The DNA for the CDR3 is TGTGCCAGCAGCCTTACCGGGTCTGGAAACACCATATATTTT. Its translation: CASSLTGSGNTIYF. The chain uses TRBV7-9 and TRBJ1-3; no reliable D call. The V end was cut by 5 bases, the J end by 1 base, with 9 bases between. CDR3 size: 14 residues. The germline gives CDR1 SEHNR, CDR2 FQNEAQ (reference sequence). The full variable domain, in which reference TRBV7-9 and TRBJ1-3 provide the parts outside the CDR3, is DTGVSQNPRHKITKRGQNVTFRCDPISEHNRLYWYRQTLGQGPEFLTYFQNEAQLEKSRLLSDRFSAERPKGSFSTLEIQRTEQGDSAMYLCASSLTGSGNTIYFGEGSWLTVV.